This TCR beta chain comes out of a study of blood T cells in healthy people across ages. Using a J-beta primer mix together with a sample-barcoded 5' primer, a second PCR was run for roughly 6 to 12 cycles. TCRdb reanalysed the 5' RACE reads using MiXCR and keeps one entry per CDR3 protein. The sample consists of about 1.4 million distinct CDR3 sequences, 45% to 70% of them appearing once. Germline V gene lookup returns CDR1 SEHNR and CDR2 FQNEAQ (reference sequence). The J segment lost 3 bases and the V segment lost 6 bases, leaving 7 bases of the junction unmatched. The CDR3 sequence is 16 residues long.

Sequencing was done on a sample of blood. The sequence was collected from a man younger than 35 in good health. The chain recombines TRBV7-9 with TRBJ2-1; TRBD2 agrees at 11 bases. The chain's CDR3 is CASSPSTSGNYNEQFF. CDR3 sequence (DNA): TGTGCCAGCAGTCCATCGACTAGCGGGAACTACAATGAGCAGTTCTTC.